The 25 T cell receptor beta chains below were found in one sample sequenced in a study of CD8 T cells in Susac syndrome. The RNA input was about 0.45 to 1 ug, and it was reverse transcribed with random hexamers. In TCRdb, the immunoSEQ multiplex PCR reads were re-called with MiXCR into one record per CDR3 protein. The repertoire consists of roughly 160,000 distinct CDR3 sequences, with 90% to 97% occurring once and the leading ten covering 0.095% to 0.15%. Source material: CD4+ T cells from PBMCs. These receptor sequences come from a human donor with Susac syndrome.

This chain connects TRBV12-3 or TRBV12-4 to TRBJ2-7, with 7 positions matching TRBD1. Germline trimming cut 6 bases from V and 4 bases from J; bases unmatched to any gene: 6. The CDR3 length is 13 residues. Here the CDR3 reads CASRGTGVYEQYV. CDR3 DNA sequence: TGTGCCAGCAGGGGAACAGGGGTGTACGAGCAGTACGTC.

The V call is TRBV9, the J call TRBJ2-7; D possibly corresponds to TRBD2 (6 bases). The V gene's germline CDR1 is SGDLS and CDR2 YYNGEE. The CDR3 totals 15 residues. Between the trimmed V and J ends, which lost 2 bases and 5 bases, there was a span of 17 bases. The CDR3 reads CASSVSRGWVDEQYF. The CDR3 nucleotides read TGTGCCAGCAGCGTGTCCCGGGGGTGGGTCGACGAGCAGTACTTC.

The chain couples TRBV2 to TRBJ2-5; D is unresolved. Deletions cut 3 bases from V and 1 base from J, with 6 bases between. Germline V lookup: CDR1 SNHLY, CDR2 FYNNEI. CDR3 length: 13 amino acids. CDR3 in amino acids: CASSETPQETQYF. The CDR3 bases are TGTGCCAGCAGTGAGACCCCCCAAGAGACCCAGTACTTC. Drawing the rest from reference TRBV2 and TRBJ2-5, the complete variable domain is EPEVTQTPSHQVTQMGQEVILRCVPISNHLYFYWYRQILGQKVEFLVSFYNNEISEKSEIFDDQFSVERPDGSNFTLKIRSTKLEDSAMYFCASSETPQETQYFGPGTRLLVL.

This clonotype has more than one count but fewer than ten. The V gene is TRBV11-2, the J gene TRBJ2-3; D may correspond to TRBD1 or TRBD2 (5 bases each). This CDR3 spans 15 amino acids. Trimming took 5 bases from V and 7 from J, leaving 19 bases between them. The germline CDR1 and CDR2 sequences are SGHAT and FQNNGV. CDR3 coding DNA: TGTGCCAGCAGCGGCGTCCGGGGACCGCGCCATACGCAGTATTTT. Protein: CASSGVRGPRHTQYF.

The chain is built from TRBV20-1 and TRBJ1-5; D may be TRBD1 (5 bases). CDR1 DFQATT and CDR2 SNEGSKA come from the germline V gene (reference sequence). The CDR3 has 13 amino acids. Trimming removed 7 bases from V and 8 bases from J, with 18 bases in between. CDR3 sequence reads: CSGRQGLQEPQHF. The CDR3 DNA reads TGCAGTGGACGGCAGGGCCTGCAGGAGCCCCAGCATTTT.

The chain combines TRBV11-1 with TRBJ2-5; D is perhaps TRBD1 or TRBD2 (5 bases each). Trimming left V 2 bases short and J 2 bases short, with 12 bases between. Per germline, CDR1 SGHAT and CDR2 FQDESV (reference sequence). This CDR3 has 15 amino acids. The CDR3 nucleotides read TGTGCCAGCAGCTTAAGCCAGTGGGGGCAAGAGACCCAGTACTTC. Translating it yields CASSLSQWGQETQYF.

The CDR3 sequence: CASGTSGGPGEFF. CDR3 nucleotide sequence: TGTGCCAGCGGGACTAGCGGGGGACCTGGCGAGTTCTTC. This chain connects TRBV27 to TRBJ2-1; 14 bases are a match to TRBD2. The CDR3 consists of 13 residues. Germline CDR1 is MNHEY and CDR2 is SMNVEV (reference sequence). The J segment lost 14 bases and the V segment lost 8 bases, leaving 8 bases of the junction unmatched.

The chain couples TRBV6-5 to TRBJ1-5; perhaps TRBD1 as D (6 bases). The CDR3 length is 12 residues. Germline loops: CDR1 MNHEY, CDR2 SVGAGI. The V and J ends lost 6 bases and 4 bases respectively, with 7 bases between them. The CDR3 sequence is CASSTGNQPQHF. Written as DNA, the CDR3 is TGTGCCAGCAGCACAGGGAATCAGCCCCAGCATTTT.

This clonotype was detected once. J is TRBJ2-7 and V is TRBV2, with D unclear. CDR3 length equals 11 residues. Germline CDR1 and CDR2: SNHLY and FYNNEI. The ends were cut back, 5 bases at V and 3 bases at J, with 5 bases in the middle. CDR3 residues: CASSYNYEQYF. CDR3 DNA sequence: TGTGCCAGCAGTTATAACTACGAGCAGTACTTC.

The chain is built from TRBV18 and TRBJ2-7, with 8 bases matching TRBD1. The junction had 15 bases not matched to a gene; V was cut back by 5 bases and J by 9 bases. CDR3 length: 15 residues. Germline V gene sequence: CDR1 KGHSH, CDR2 LQKENI. In DNA, the CDR3 is TGTGCCAGCTCAGAGGCTGACAGGGGATTCGAAGTGCAGTACTTC. It translates to CASSEADRGFEVQYF.

This clonotype was detected once. The chain couples TRBV28 to TRBJ2-5, with no clear D. The CDR3 runs 13 residues. The germline V and J ends were trimmed by 3 bases and 5 bases, with 10 bases remaining between them. CDR1 is MDHEN and CDR2 is SYDVKM in the germline V gene. CDR3 amino acids: CASSFQGFETQYF. The CDR3 DNA reads as TGTGCCAGCAGTTTCCAAGGGTTTGAGACCCAGTACTTC.

V gene TRBV7-9 combines with J gene TRBJ2-7; tentatively, D is TRBD2 (5 bases). The CDR3 has 14 residues. The V gene's germline CDR1 is SEHNR and CDR2 FQNEAQ (reference sequence). V was cut by 1 base and J by 2 bases, with 9 bases left in between. CDR3 amino acids: CASSLGGLTYEQYF. In DNA, the CDR3 is TGTGCCAGCAGCTTAGGCGGACTCACCTACGAGCAGTACTTC.

The CDR3 sequence: CASSTQGQPQHF. In DNA form, the CDR3 reads TGTGCCAGCAGTACACAGGGTCAACCCCAGCATTTT. The gene calls are TRBV12-3 or TRBV12-4 and TRBJ1-5; TRBD1 might be the D (6 bases). The V end was cut by 5 bases, the J end by 10 bases, with 12 bases between. The length of the CDR3 is 12 residues.

This clonotype was recorded only once. The chain couples TRBV4-3 to TRBJ2-2; D may match TRBD1 or TRBD2 (5 bases each). V lost 0 bases and J 7 bases, leaving 9 bases between the germline ends. The length of the CDR3 is 14 residues. From germline, CDR1 is LGHNA and CDR2 YSLEER. As DNA, the CDR3 is TGCGCCAGCAGCCAAGAAGAGGGGAGCGGGGAGCTGTTTTTT. Translation gives CASSQEEGSGELFF.

J is TRBJ1-6 and V is TRBV5-6; possible D gene TRBD1, 5 bases. The V and J ends lost 0 bases and 9 bases respectively, with 16 bases between them. Germline V gives CDR1 SGHDT, CDR2 YYEEEE. The CDR3 is made up of 16 amino acids. The CDR3 here is CASSLAKGRIASPLHF. In DNA form, the CDR3 reads TGTGCCAGCAGCTTGGCAAAGGGGCGCATCGCTTCACCCCTCCACTTT.

The table lists this clonotype with a count of one. The CDR3: CSAPDRGDEQFF. The CDR3 DNA is TGCAGTGCCCCCGACAGGGGCGATGAGCAGTTCTTC. The chain carries TRBV20-1 and TRBJ2-1; 8 nucleotides match TRBD1. The CDR3 covers 12 residues. Germline V gene lookup returns CDR1 DFQATT and CDR2 SNEGSKA (reference sequence). J was trimmed by 8 bases and V by 6 bases; bases with no gene match: 6.

V and J are TRBV7-9 and TRBJ1-1; perhaps TRBD1 as D (6 bases). CDR3 size: 14 residues. Deletions cut 10 bases from V and 1 base from J, with 16 bases between. The germline V gene has CDR1 SEHNR and CDR2 FQNEAQ (reference sequence). As DNA, the CDR3 is TGTGCCACCATACAAGGACAGACGAACACTGAAGCTTTCTTT. Protein product: CATIQGQTNTEAFF.

The V gene is TRBV7-9, the J gene TRBJ1-5; a weak D match, TRBD1 (6 bases). This CDR3 spans 14 amino acids. V dropped 4 bases and J dropped 6 bases, with 13 bases sitting between them. Germline CDR1 reads SEHNR; CDR2 reads FQNEAQ (reference sequence). CDR3 in DNA: TGTGCCAGCAGCTCCACAGGGAGTGTTCAGCCCCAGCATTTT. This translates into CASSSTGSVQPQHF.

This clonotype was detected only a few times. Germline is not matched at one junction end, which may reflect a read error. This chain connects TRBV5-1 to TRBJ2-5, with 7 bases lining up with TRBD2. Germline V CDR1 and CDR2: SGHRS, YFSETQ. This CDR3 contains 11 residues. CDR3 in amino acids: CASRGGETQYF. Written as DNA, the CDR3 is TGTGCCAGTCGGGGAGGGGAGACCCAGTACTTC.

This clonotype was picked up one time. V is TRBV20-1 and J is TRBJ2-5, with a weak D call TRBD1 (6 bases). The CDR3 loop spans 14 amino acids. V lost 3 bases and J lost 5, with 16 bases in between. CDR1 is DFQATT, CDR2 SNEGSKA, per germline (reference sequence). CDR3 region: CSASSQGILETQYF. DNA of the CDR3: TGCAGTGCTAGTTCCCAGGGGATACTGGAGACCCAGTACTTC.

This rearrangement joins TRBV7-3 to TRBJ2-5; D might be TRBD2 (6 bases). The V and J ends lost 5 bases and 7 bases respectively, with 14 bases between them. Looked up from germline, CDR1 is SGHTA and CDR2 is FQGTGA. This CDR3 has 13 residues. This CDR3 reads CASSRDFEGTQYF. In DNA, the CDR3 is TGTGCCAGCAGCCGGGACTTCGAGGGGACCCAGTACTTC.

The CDR3, as DNA: TGCAGTGCTAACCGACAGGGCAATGAGCAGTTCTTC. Its translation is CSANRQGNEQFF. V gene TRBV20-1 combines with J gene TRBJ2-1; 7 bases are a match to TRBD1. This CDR3 contains 12 residues. Losses at the gene ends were 4 bases for V and 6 bases for J; bases not matched to a gene: 3. Germline loops: CDR1 DFQATT, CDR2 SNEGSKA (reference sequence).

This clonotype was seen once. The chain couples TRBV7-9 to TRBJ2-7; 7 nucleotides line up with TRBD2. CDR3 size: 13 residues. The germline gives CDR1 SEHNR, CDR2 FQNEAQ (reference sequence). V lost 5 bases, J lost 7 bases, and 8 bases stayed unmatched. The CDR3 region has the DNA TGTGCCAGCAGCATCGTGACTAGCAGGGAGCAGTACGTC. It specifies CASSIVTSREQYV.

The chain recombines TRBV12-3 or TRBV12-4 with TRBJ2-3; tentative D call: TRBD2 (5 bases). The CDR3 loop spans 14 amino acids. V was shortened by 4 bases and J by 2 bases, with 10 bases between the two germline ends. The CDR3 DNA follows: TGTGCCAGCAGTTGGACGGACTTCACAGATACGCAGTATTTT. This gives the protein CASSWTDFTDTQYF.

CDR3 bases: TGTGCCAGTAGCTGGACGGTCACAGATACGCAGTATTTT. Its translation is CASSWTVTDTQYF. V is TRBV19 and J is TRBJ2-3, with no clear D. Germline V gene lookup returns CDR1 LNHDA and CDR2 SQIVND (reference sequence). This CDR3 region has 13 residues. The V and J ends lost 6 bases and 2 bases respectively, with 9 bases between them.